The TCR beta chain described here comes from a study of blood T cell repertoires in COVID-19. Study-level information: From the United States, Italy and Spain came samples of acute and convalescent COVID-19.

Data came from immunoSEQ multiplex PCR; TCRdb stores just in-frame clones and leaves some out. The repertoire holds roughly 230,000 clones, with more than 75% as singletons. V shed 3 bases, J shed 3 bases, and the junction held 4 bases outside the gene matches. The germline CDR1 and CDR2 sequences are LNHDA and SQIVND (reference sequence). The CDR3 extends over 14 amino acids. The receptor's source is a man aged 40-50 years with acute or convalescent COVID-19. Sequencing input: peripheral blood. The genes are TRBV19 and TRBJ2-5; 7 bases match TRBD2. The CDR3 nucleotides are TGTGCCAGTAGTATCGTCGCGGGGGAAGAGACCCAGTACTTC. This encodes CASSIVAGEETQYF.